This TCR beta chain was found in a study of cytomegalovirus exposure and HLA in healthy donors. Study details: An analysis done earlier identified 90 million to 120 million unique TCR beta sequences from around 180 million T cells.

V lost 2 bases and J lost 7; bases outside the gene matches: 6. The CDR3 length is 15 residues. Germline V lookup: CDR1 SEHNR, CDR2 FQNEAQ (reference sequence). Overall study results and limits: Rare TCR sequences dominated, though some public TCRs recurred in many donors. The HLA-A and HLA-B alleles of most subjects were reportedly predicted accurately from TCR beta sequences.

This clone showed up just a few times. Its antigen is not identified. The PCR had 60 Vbeta and 13 Jbeta primers. Libraries were prepared by immunoSEQ multiplex PCR; TCRdb keeps only in-frame clonotypes and omits some of them. The data contain 75,000 to 100,000 clones, over 65% of them seen just once; the ten biggest clones take up 3% to 3.5%. This TCR was recovered from a man aged 35-49 years in good health and CMV-seronegative. The sample comprised PBMCs. The gene calls are TRBV7-9 and TRBJ2-1; 9 nucleotides agree with TRBD2. CDR3 sequence (DNA): TGTGCCAGCAGCTTAAAGGCGGGGGGGCAGAATGAGCAGTTCTTC. Translation: CASSLKAGGQNEQFF. Supplemented by reference TRBV7-9 and TRBJ2-1, the full variable domain reads DTGVSQNPRHKITKRGQNVTFRCDPISEHNRLYWYRQTLGQGPEFLTYFQNEAQLEKSRLLSDRFSAERPKGSFSTLEIQRTEQGDSAMYLCASSLKAGGQNEQFFGPGTRLTVL.